This TCR beta chain is from a study of blood T cell repertoires in COVID-19. For the study at large: Samples of COVID-19 (acute and convalescent) were obtained from the United States, Italy and Spain. Nucleic acid was either cDNA or gDNA, and it came from T cells, B-cell-depleted T cells, or PBMCs.

Source study methods: Amplifying reference gene primers gave estimates of nucleated cell counts. The protocol was immunoSEQ multiplex PCR, while the TCRdb copy is restricted to in-frame clones and leaves out a portion. The V and J calls and clone size come from that table; D and trimming were worked out from the DNA. The sample lists approximately 170,000 clones, under 90% occurring once. Sequenced material: peripheral blood. This clonotype was obtained from a woman of 80 years or more with acute or convalescent COVID-19.

The CDR3 is CASSTLRDYGYTF. For the CDR3, the DNA is TGTGCCAGTAGTACCTTACGCGACTATGGCTACACCTTC. This chain joins TRBV19 and TRBJ1-2, with unresolved D. Germline V gene data show CDR1 as LNHDA and CDR2 as SQIVND (reference sequence). The V gene lost 4 bases and the J gene lost 3 bases, with 9 bases spanning the gap. The CDR3 is made up of 13 amino acids.